The sample holds many counts of the clone carrying this TCR beta chain. The antigen remains unidentified. The data were taken from a study of T-cell memory formation after mild COVID-19. Study summary: The two donors had largely donor-specific TCR clusters. Study-wide results and limits: Day 15 to 85 contracting clones showed balanced CD4/CD8; later expanders leaned CD4+. The study found contracting CD4+ clones mainly in CM and EM and contracting CD8+ clones in EMRA. In second-wave clones peaking day 37, SARS-CoV-2 specificity remained unconfirmed.

One entry per CDR3 protein, called by TCRdb with MiXCR from the 5' RACE reads. Of more than 110,000 distinct CDR3 sequences in the sample, 14% are singletons; the top ten hold around 27%. J was trimmed by 4 bases and V by 1 base; bases with no gene match: 1. Germline CDR1 is MGHRA and CDR2 is YSYEKL. The CDR3 consists of 15 residues. The V call is TRBV4-1, the J call TRBJ2-1; TRBD1 matches 10 bases. Material for sequencing was PBMCs or a T cell subset sorted from them (not recorded which). The sequence was collected from an adult woman who had mild COVID-19 (a few samples of this study predate the infection). Cell type and time point are not known. The CDR3 spells CASSQGQGAYNEQFF. As DNA, the CDR3 is TGCGCCAGCAGCCAAGGACAGGGGGCTTACAATGAGCAGTTCTTC.